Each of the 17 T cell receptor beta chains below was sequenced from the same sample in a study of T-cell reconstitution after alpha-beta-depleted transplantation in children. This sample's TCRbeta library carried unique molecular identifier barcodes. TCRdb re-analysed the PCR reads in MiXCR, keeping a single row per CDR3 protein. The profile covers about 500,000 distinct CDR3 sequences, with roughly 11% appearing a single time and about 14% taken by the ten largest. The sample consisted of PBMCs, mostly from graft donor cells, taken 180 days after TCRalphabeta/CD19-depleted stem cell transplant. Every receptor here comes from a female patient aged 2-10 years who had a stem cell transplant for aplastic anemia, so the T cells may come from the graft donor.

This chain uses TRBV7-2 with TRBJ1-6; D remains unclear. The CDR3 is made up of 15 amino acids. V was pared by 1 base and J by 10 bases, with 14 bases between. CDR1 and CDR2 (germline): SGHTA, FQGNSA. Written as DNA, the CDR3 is TGTGCCAGCAGCTTAGAGTCAGGAGGGAGATCACCCCTCCACTTT. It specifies CASSLESGGRSPLHF.

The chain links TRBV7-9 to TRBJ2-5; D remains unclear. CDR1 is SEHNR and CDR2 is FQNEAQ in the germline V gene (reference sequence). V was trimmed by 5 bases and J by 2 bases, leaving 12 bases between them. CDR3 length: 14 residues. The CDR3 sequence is CASSIVAHQETQYF. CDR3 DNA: TGTGCCAGCAGCATAGTGGCACATCAAGAGACCCAGTACTTC.

The CDR3 reads CASSLSAVPYNEQFF. In DNA, the CDR3 is TGTGCCAGCAGTTTGTCGGCCGTACCCTACAATGAGCAGTTCTTC. V is TRBV12-3 or TRBV12-4 and J is TRBJ2-1, with D unclear. The ends were cut back, 3 bases at V and 2 bases at J, with 11 bases in the middle. The CDR3 totals 15 residues.

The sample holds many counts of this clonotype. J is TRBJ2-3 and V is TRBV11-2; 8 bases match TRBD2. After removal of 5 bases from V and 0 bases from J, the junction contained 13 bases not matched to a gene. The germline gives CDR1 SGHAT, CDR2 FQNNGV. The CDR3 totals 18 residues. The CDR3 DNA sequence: TGTGCCAGCAGCCCTTTAGCGGGAACCTTCCGAAGCACAGATACGCAGTATTTT. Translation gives CASSPLAGTFRSTDTQYF.

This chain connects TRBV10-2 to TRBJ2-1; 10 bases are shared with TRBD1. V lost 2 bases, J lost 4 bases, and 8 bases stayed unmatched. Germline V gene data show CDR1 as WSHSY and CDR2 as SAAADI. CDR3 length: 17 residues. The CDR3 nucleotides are TGCGCCAGCAGTGAGCTCCCGGGACAGGGGAAATACAATGAGCAGTTCTTC. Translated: CASSELPGQGKYNEQFF.

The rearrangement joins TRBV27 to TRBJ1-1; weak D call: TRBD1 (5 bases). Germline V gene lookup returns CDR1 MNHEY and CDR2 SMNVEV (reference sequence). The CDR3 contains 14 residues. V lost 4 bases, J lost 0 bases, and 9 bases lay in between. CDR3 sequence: CASSSEGLNTEAFF. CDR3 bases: TGTGCCAGCAGTTCCGAGGGGTTGAACACTGAAGCTTTCTTT.

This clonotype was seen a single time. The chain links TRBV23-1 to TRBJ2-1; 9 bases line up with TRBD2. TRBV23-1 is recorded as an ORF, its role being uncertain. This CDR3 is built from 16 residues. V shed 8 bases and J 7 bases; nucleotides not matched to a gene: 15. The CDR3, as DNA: TGCGCCAGCTCCCTCACTGCTAGCGGGATGAAAAATGAGCAGTTCTTC. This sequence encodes CASSLTASGMKNEQFF.

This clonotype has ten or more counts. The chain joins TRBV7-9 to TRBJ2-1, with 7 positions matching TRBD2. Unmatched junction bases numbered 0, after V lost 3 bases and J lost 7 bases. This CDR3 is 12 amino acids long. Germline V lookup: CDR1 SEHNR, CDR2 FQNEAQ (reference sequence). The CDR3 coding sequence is TGTGCCAGCAGCTTTAGCGGGAATGAGCAGTTCTTC. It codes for CASSFSGNEQFF.

Written as DNA, the CDR3 is TGTGCCAGCAGCCCTAGGAGGGGCCTTATGGGACACTTGTCGGAGCAGTTCTTC. Its protein product is CASSPRRGLMGHLSEQFF. The genes are TRBV9 and TRBJ2-1, with D perhaps assigned TRBD1 or TRBD2 (6 bases each). The germline gives CDR1 SGDLS, CDR2 YYNGEE. V shed 4 bases and J shed 10 bases, with 30 bases lying between them. This CDR3 is 18 amino acids long.

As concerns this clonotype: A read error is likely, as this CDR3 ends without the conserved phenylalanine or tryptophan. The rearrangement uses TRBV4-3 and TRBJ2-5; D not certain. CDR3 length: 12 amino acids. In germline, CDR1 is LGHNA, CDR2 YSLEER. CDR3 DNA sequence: TGCGCCAGCGGCCATGACTCAGAGACCCAGTACTTG. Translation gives CASGHDSETQYL.

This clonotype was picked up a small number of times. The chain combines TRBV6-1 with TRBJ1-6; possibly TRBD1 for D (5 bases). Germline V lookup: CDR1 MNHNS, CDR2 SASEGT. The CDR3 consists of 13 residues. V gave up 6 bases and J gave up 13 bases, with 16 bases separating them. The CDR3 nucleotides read TGTGCCAGCAGACCCGGGGGGGATTGGCCCCTCCACTTT. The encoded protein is CASRPGGDWPLHF.

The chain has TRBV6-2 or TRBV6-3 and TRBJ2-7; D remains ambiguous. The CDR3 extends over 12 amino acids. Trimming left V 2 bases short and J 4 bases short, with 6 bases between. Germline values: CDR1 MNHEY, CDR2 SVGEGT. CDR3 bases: TGTGCCAGCAGTTACGTCGGGTACGAGCAGTACGTC. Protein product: CASSYVGYEQYV.

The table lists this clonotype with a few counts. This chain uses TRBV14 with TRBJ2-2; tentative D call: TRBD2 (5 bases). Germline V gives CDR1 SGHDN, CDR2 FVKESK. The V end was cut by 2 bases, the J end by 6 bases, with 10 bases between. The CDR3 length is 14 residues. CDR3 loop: CASSQREGPGELFF. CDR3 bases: TGTGCCAGCAGCCAACGGGAAGGGCCCGGGGAGCTGTTTTTT.

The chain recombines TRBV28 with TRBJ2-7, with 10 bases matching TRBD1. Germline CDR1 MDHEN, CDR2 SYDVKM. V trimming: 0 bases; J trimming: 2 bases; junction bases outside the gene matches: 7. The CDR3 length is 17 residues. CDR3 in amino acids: CASSLWGGTGDPYEQYF. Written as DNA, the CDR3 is TGTGCCAGCAGTTTATGGGGGGGGACAGGGGATCCCTACGAGCAGTACTTC. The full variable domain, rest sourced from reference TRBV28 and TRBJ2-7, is DVKVTQSSRYLVKRTGEKVFLECVQDMDHENMFWYRQDPGLGLRLIYFSYDVKMKEKGDIPEGYSVSREKKERFSLILESASTNQTSMYLCASSLWGGTGDPYEQYFGPGTRLTVT.

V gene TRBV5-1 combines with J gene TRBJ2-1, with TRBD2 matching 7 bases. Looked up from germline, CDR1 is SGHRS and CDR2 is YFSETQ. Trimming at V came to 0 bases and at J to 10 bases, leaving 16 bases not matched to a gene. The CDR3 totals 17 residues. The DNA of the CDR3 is TGCGCCAGCAGCTTGGCACAACGCGTGGCGGGAGACGGGGAGCAGTTCTTC. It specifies CASSLAQRVAGDGEQFF.

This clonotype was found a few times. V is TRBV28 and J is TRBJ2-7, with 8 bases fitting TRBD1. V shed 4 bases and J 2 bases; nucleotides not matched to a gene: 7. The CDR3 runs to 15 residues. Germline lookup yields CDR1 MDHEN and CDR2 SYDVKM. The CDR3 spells CASSSSPGQAYEQYF. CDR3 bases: TGTGCCAGCAGTTCCTCTCCGGGACAGGCCTACGAGCAGTACTTC.

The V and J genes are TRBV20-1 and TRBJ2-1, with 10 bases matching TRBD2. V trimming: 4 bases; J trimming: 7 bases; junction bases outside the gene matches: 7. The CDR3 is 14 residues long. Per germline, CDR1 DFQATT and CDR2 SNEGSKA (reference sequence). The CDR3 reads CSATLAGEVNEQFF. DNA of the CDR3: TGCAGTGCTACTCTAGCGGGAGAGGTAAATGAGCAGTTCTTC.